This T cell receptor (beta chain) was profiled in a study of T-cell memory formation after mild COVID-19. With respect to this clonotype: Its antigen is still unknown.

CDR1 is SGDLS and CDR2 is YYNGEE in the germline V gene. V was cut by 5 bases and J by 4 bases, with 13 bases left in between. This CDR3 has 14 residues. UMIs and sample barcodes were carried by the TCR alpha and TCR beta cDNA libraries that 5'RACE produced using constant-segment primers. Each CDR3 protein is one row after TCRdb ran MiXCR on the 5' RACE reads. The data contain tens of thousands of distinct CDR3 sequences, roughly 13% of them singletons. Study-wide results and limits: The study detected some responding clones in pre-infection memory, suggesting cross-reactive memory joined.

The rearrangement uses TRBV9 and TRBJ2-1; unclear D gene. The sequenced material came from PBMCs or a T cell subset sorted from them (not recorded which). This receptor was identified in a man aged 18 to 29 who had mild COVID-19 (a few samples of this study predate the infection). Cell type and time point are not known. Here the CDR3 reads CASRGGVGYNEQFF. The DNA for the CDR3 is TGTGCCAGCAGAGGTGGGGTGGGGTACAATGAGCAGTTCTTC.